The 9 T cell receptor beta chains below were found in one sample sequenced in a study of T-cell memory formation after mild COVID-19. TCRdb re-called the 5' RACE reads through MiXCR, storing one row per CDR3 protein. The repertoire holds some 290,000 distinct CDR3 sequences, 16% seen once, with roughly 24% in the top ten. Sequencing was performed on PBMCs or a T cell subset sorted from them (not recorded which). The receptors were gathered from a man aged 18-30 years who had mild COVID-19 (a few samples of this study predate the infection). Cell type and time point are not known.

The J gene is TRBJ2-7, the V gene TRBV6-2 or TRBV6-3, with 7 positions matching TRBD1. The CDR3 length is 14 residues. Unmatched junction bases numbered 7, after V lost 6 bases and J lost 2 bases. Germline V CDR1 and CDR2: MNHEY, SVGEGT. The CDR3 sequence is CASRDTQGTYEQYV. CDR3 in DNA: TGTGCCAGCAGGGACACACAGGGGACCTACGAGCAGTACGTC.

The chain combines TRBV7-9 with TRBJ2-3; D unresolved. Germline lookup yields CDR1 SEHNR and CDR2 FQNEAQ (reference sequence). The CDR3 is 14 residues long. V was trimmed by 2 bases and J by 8 bases, leaving 14 bases between them. CDR3 loop: CASSLNMGDGTQYF. The CDR3 coding sequence is TGTGCCAGCAGCTTAAATATGGGTGACGGTACGCAGTATTTT.

This clonotype was picked up one time. This chain's CDR3 is CASSQWWGGLTGTGELFF. The DNA of the CDR3 is TGCGCCAGCAGCCAATGGTGGGGGGGGTTAACGGGCACCGGGGAGCTGTTTTTT. This chain joins TRBV4-3 and TRBJ2-2; 7 bases fit TRBD2. Per germline, CDR1 LGHNA and CDR2 YSLEER. This CDR3 is 18 amino acids long. With V trimmed by 2 bases and J by 4 bases, 13 bases remained unmatched.

For this clonotype: One junction end does not reproduce the germline sequence, and a read error may be involved. This chain connects TRBV28 to TRBJ2-3; D perhaps matches TRBD2 (5 bases). CDR1 is MDHEN, CDR2 SYDVKM, per germline. The CDR3 consists of 12 residues. This CDR3 reads CASTGNGRGKGF. DNA of the CDR3: TGTGCCAGCACCGGAAATGGCCGGGGTAAGGGTTTT.

This clonotype was counted a few times. The V call is TRBV29-1, the J call TRBJ1-4, with D hard to call. Germline loops: CDR1 SQVTM, CDR2 ANQGSEA. This CDR3 is built from 13 residues. The V and J ends lost 6 bases and 5 bases respectively, with 13 bases between them. In DNA form, the CDR3 reads TGCAGCGTGAGATACAACTGGAATGAAAAACTGTTTTTT. This gives the protein CSVRYNWNEKLFF.

The genes are TRBV6-2 or TRBV6-3 and TRBJ2-3; D not resolved. V was pared by 0 bases and J by 2 bases, with 6 bases between. This CDR3 spans 14 amino acids. The germline V gene has CDR1 MNHEY and CDR2 SVGEGT. The CDR3 coding sequence is TGTGCCAGCAGTTACTCGGGGTCCACAGATACGCAGTATTTT. Residues: CASSYSGSTDTQYF.

This clonotype appeared a few times. This chain connects TRBV2 to TRBJ2-2; possible D gene TRBD1, 6 bases. CDR3 size: 15 residues. The V end lost 4 bases, the J end lost 0 bases, and 9 bases lay between the germline ends. From germline, CDR1 is SNHLY and CDR2 FYNNEI. The CDR3 nucleotides are TGTGCCAGCAGTGGACAGGCAGCGAACACCGGGGAGCTGTTTTTT. Encoded protein: CASSGQAANTGELFF.

This clonotype turned up a few times. CDR3 coding DNA: TGCGCCAGCAGCCAAGTGTCGCAGGACCGCACAGATACGCAGTATTTT. Protein: CASSQVSQDRTDTQYF. V is TRBV4-1 and J is TRBJ2-3, with D uncertain. CDR3 length: 16 amino acids. Per the germline V gene, CDR1 is MGHRA and CDR2 is YSYEKL. V gave up 1 base and J gave up 1 base, with 12 bases separating them.

This clonotype was counted a few times. This chain joins TRBV12-3 or TRBV12-4 and TRBJ1-5; D not resolved. The CDR3 is made up of 15 amino acids. V was clipped by 3 bases and J by 7 bases, with 16 bases between them. The CDR3 DNA is TGTGCCAGCAGTTTTATGGGCGGAGAAGGGCAGCCCCAGCATTTT. Amino acids: CASSFMGGEGQPQHF.